The rows below give T cell receptor beta chains drawn from one sample of a study of T-cell memory formation after mild COVID-19. TCRdb redid the calling of the 5' RACE reads with MiXCR, one entry per CDR3 protein. The repertoire consists of about 250,000 distinct CDR3 sequences, with 15% occurring once and the leading ten covering about 2%. The sample comprised PBMCs or a T cell subset sorted from them (not recorded which). The receptors were gathered from an adult woman who had mild COVID-19 (a few samples of this study predate the infection). Cell type and time point are not known. Each CDR3 is given with its conserved first and last residue. The order of the fields is V gene, J gene, clone size, D gene, CDR3 length, CDR3 protein, CDR3 DNA. The D gene is left open where the match is weak. Clone size is given for some rows only: seen once, a few or many times, or a class if the clone is expanded.

v_call: TRBV5-1; j_call: TRBJ1-1; clone_size: -; d_call: -; cdr3_length: 15; cdr3_aa: CASSLAPQGNTEAFF; cdr3_nt: TGCGCCAGCAGCTTGGCCCCTCAAGGGAACACTGAAGCTTTCTTT
v_call: TRBV24-1; j_call: TRBJ2-7; clone_size: -; d_call: -; cdr3_length: 11; cdr3_aa: CATSEGDEQYF; cdr3_nt: TGTGCCACCAGTGAGGGAGACGAGCAGTACTTC
v_call: TRBV19; j_call: TRBJ2-7; clone_size: -; d_call: -; cdr3_length: 13; cdr3_aa: CASSMRLGDEQYF; cdr3_nt: TGTGCCAGTAGTATGAGGCTTGGGGACGAGCAGTACTTC
v_call: TRBV29-1; j_call: TRBJ2-3; clone_size: -; d_call: -; cdr3_length: 14; cdr3_aa: CSVGAGAITDTQYF; cdr3_nt: TGCAGCGTTGGGGCAGGGGCGATCACAGATACGCAGTATTTT
v_call: TRBV30; j_call: TRBJ1-1; clone_size: -; d_call: -; cdr3_length: 11; cdr3_aa: CAWIPGTEAFF; cdr3_nt: TGTGCCTGGATCCCAGGCACTGAAGCTTTCTTT
v_call: TRBV27; j_call: TRBJ2-2; clone_size: -; d_call: -; cdr3_length: 15; cdr3_aa: CASSWGQLNTGELFF; cdr3_nt: TGTGCCAGCAGCTGGGGGCAGCTTAACACCGGGGAGCTGTTTTTT
v_call: TRBV6-5; j_call: TRBJ2-7; clone_size: few; d_call: -; cdr3_length: 13; cdr3_aa: CASSPLGAGEQYF; cdr3_nt: TGTGCCAGCAGCCCCTTGGGGGCTGGTGAGCAGTACTTC
v_call: TRBV5-8; j_call: TRBJ2-7; clone_size: -; d_call: TRBD1; cdr3_length: 15; cdr3_aa: CASRLGQPSSYEQYF; cdr3_nt: TGTGCCAGCAGACTGGGACAGCCGAGCTCCTACGAGCAGTACTTC
v_call: TRBV12-3/TRBV12-4; j_call: TRBJ2-7; clone_size: many; d_call: -; cdr3_length: 13; cdr3_aa: CASSFGGTYEQYF; cdr3_nt: TGTGCCAGCAGTTTTGGGGGGACCTACGAGCAGTACTTC
v_call: TRBV18; j_call: TRBJ1-1; clone_size: -; d_call: -; cdr3_length: 13; cdr3_aa: CASSQRDGSEAFF; cdr3_nt: TGTGCCAGCTCACAACGGGACGGCTCTGAAGCTTTCTTT
v_call: TRBV7-8; j_call: TRBJ2-1; clone_size: few; d_call: TRBD1; cdr3_length: 15; cdr3_aa: CASSPWTGGYNEQFF; cdr3_nt: TGTGCCAGCAGCCCCTGGACAGGGGGTTACAATGAGCAGTTCTTC
v_call: TRBV7-2; j_call: TRBJ1-6; clone_size: -; d_call: TRBD1; cdr3_length: 16; cdr3_aa: CASSPRVGTGRVPLHF; cdr3_nt: TGTGCCAGCAGCCCTCGGGTAGGGACAGGGAGGGTACCCCTCCACTTT
v_call: TRBV6-2/TRBV6-3; j_call: TRBJ2-7; clone_size: many; d_call: -; cdr3_length: 12; cdr3_aa: CASTEKSYEQYF; cdr3_nt: TGTGCCAGCACTGAAAAGTCCTACGAGCAGTACTTC
v_call: TRBV5-1; j_call: TRBJ1-2; clone_size: few; d_call: -; cdr3_length: 12; cdr3_aa: CASSLEREGYTF; cdr3_nt: TGCGCCAGCAGCTTGGAGAGGGAAGGCTACACCTTC
v_call: TRBV10-3; j_call: TRBJ2-6; clone_size: few; d_call: -; cdr3_length: 17; cdr3_aa: CATSVGPKPSGANVLTF; cdr3_nt: TGTGCCACGAGCGTGGGACCCAAACCCTCTGGGGCCAACGTCCTGACTTTC
v_call: TRBV30; j_call: TRBJ1-1; clone_size: few; d_call: -; cdr3_length: 16; cdr3_aa: CAWSPTYGVMNTEAFF; cdr3_nt: TGTGCCTGGAGTCCTACCTATGGAGTCATGAACACTGAAGCTTTCTTT
v_call: TRBV12-3/TRBV12-4; j_call: TRBJ1-2; clone_size: -; d_call: TRBD1; cdr3_length: 14; cdr3_aa: CASTLLGQGSGYTF; cdr3_nt: TGTGCCAGCACCCTTTTGGGACAGGGGAGCGGCTACACCTTC
v_call: TRBV20-1; j_call: TRBJ2-1; clone_size: -; d_call: -; cdr3_length: 12; cdr3_aa: CSASDTLNEQFF; cdr3_nt: TGCAGTGCTAGTGATACCTTGAATGAGCAGTTCTTC
v_call: TRBV12-3/TRBV12-4; j_call: TRBJ1-2; clone_size: once; d_call: -; cdr3_length: 13; cdr3_aa: CASSLRLSYGYTF; cdr3_nt: TGTGCCAGCAGTTTAAGGTTGTCCTATGGCTACACCTTC
v_call: TRBV5-1; j_call: TRBJ1-2; clone_size: -; d_call: -; cdr3_length: 13; cdr3_aa: CASSSDGGYGYTF; cdr3_nt: TGCGCCAGCAGCTCGGATGGAGGTTATGGCTACACCTTC
v_call: TRBV29-1; j_call: TRBJ2-2; clone_size: few; d_call: -; cdr3_length: 15; cdr3_aa: CSGRGPGAGDGELFF; cdr3_nt: TGCAGCGGCAGGGGCCCGGGGGCCGGTGACGGGGAGCTGTTTTTT
v_call: TRBV2; j_call: TRBJ1-1; clone_size: -; d_call: -; cdr3_length: 12; cdr3_aa: CASSLQYTEAFF; cdr3_nt: TGTGCCAGCAGTCTTCAATACACTGAAGCTTTCTTT
v_call: TRBV18; j_call: TRBJ1-1; clone_size: -; d_call: -; cdr3_length: 13; cdr3_aa: CASSQGASTEAFF; cdr3_nt: TGTGCCAGCTCGCAGGGAGCGAGCACTGAAGCTTTCTTT
v_call: TRBV6-6; j_call: TRBJ1-2; clone_size: -; d_call: -; cdr3_length: 13; cdr3_aa: CASSYSSGTGYTF; cdr3_nt: TGTGCCAGCAGTTACTCGTCGGGGACCGGCTACACCTTC
v_call: TRBV10-3; j_call: TRBJ2-5; clone_size: -; d_call: -; cdr3_length: 15; cdr3_aa: CAISEATGPMSTQYF; cdr3_nt: TGTGCCATCAGTGAGGCGACAGGACCGATGTCGACCCAGTACTTC
v_call: TRBV7-9; j_call: TRBJ2-1; clone_size: few; d_call: -; cdr3_length: 12; cdr3_aa: CASSLERVEQFF; cdr3_nt: TGTGCCAGCAGCCTCGAGCGGGTCGAGCAGTTCTTC
v_call: TRBV7-2; j_call: TRBJ2-1; clone_size: few; d_call: TRBD1; cdr3_length: 15; cdr3_aa: CASTPMTGVANEQFF; cdr3_nt: TGTGCCAGCACTCCCATGACAGGGGTGGCCAATGAGCAGTTCTTC